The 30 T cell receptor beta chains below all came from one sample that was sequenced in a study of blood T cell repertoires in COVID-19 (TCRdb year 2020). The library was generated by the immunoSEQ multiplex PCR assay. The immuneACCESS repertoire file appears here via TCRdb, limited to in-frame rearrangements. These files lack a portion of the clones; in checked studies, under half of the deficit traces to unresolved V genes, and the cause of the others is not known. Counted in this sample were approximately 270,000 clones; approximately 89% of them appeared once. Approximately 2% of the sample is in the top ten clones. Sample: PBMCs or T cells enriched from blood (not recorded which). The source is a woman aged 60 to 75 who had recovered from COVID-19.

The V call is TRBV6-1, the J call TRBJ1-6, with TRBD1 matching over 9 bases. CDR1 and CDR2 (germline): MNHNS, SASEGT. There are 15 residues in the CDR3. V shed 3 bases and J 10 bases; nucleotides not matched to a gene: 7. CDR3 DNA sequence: TGTGCCAGCAGTGATTACGACAGGGGGGTCTCACCCCTCCACTTT. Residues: CASSDYDRGVSPLHF.

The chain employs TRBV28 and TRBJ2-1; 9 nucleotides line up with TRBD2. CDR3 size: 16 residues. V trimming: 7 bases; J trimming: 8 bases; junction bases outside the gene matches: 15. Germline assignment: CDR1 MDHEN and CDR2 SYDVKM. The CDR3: CASTGASGNSFDEQFF. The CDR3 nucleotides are TGTGCCAGCACCGGGGCTAGCGGGAATAGTTTCGATGAGCAGTTCTTC. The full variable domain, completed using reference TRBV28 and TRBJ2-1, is DVKVTQSSRYLVKRTGEKVFLECVQDMDHENMFWYRQDPGLGLRLIYFSYDVKMKEKGDIPEGYSVSREKKERFSLILESASTNQTSMYLCASTGASGNSFDEQFFGPGTRLTVL.

CDR3 loop: CASSSWTNQETQYF. In nucleotides, the CDR3 is TGTGCCAGCAGTAGCTGGACTAACCAAGAGACCCAGTACTTC. The genes are TRBV6-5 and TRBJ2-5; D is possibly TRBD2 (6 bases). CDR3 size: 14 residues. Germline V gene sequence: CDR1 MNHEY, CDR2 SVGAGI. Trimming removed 5 bases at V and 0 bases at J, with 10 bases between.

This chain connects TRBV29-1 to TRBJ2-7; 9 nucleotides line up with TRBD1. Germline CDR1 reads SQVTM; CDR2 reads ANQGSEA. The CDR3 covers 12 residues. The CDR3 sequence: CRPDRGVYEQYF. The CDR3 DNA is TGCAGGCCGGACAGGGGTGTGTACGAGCAGTACTTC.

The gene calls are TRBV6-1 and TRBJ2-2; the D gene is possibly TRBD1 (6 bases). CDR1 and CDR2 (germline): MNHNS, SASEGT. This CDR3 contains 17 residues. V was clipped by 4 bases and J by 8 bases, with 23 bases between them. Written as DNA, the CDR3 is TGTGCCAGCAGTGGACTACAGGGACGAGGGGACATGGGGGAGCTGTTTTTT. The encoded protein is CASSGLQGRGDMGELFF.

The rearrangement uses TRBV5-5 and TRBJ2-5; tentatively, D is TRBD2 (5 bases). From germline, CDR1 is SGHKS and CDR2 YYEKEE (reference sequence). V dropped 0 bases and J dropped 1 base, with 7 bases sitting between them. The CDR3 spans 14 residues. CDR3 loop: CASSLDGVQETQYF. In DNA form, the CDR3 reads TGTGCCAGCAGCTTGGACGGGGTCCAAGAGACCCAGTACTTC. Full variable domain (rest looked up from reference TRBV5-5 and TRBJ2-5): DAGVTQSPTHLIKTRGQQVTLRCSPISGHKSVSWYQQVLGQGPQFIFQYYEKEERGRGNFPDRFSARQFPNYSSELNVNALLLGDSALYLCASSLDGVQETQYFGPGTRLLVL.

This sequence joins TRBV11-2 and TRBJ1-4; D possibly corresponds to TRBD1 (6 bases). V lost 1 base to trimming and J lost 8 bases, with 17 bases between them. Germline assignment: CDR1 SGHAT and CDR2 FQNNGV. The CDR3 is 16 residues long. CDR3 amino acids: CASSLVPGDRLEKLFF. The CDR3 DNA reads TGTGCCAGCAGCTTAGTCCCGGGCGACAGGCTAGAAAAACTGTTTTTT.

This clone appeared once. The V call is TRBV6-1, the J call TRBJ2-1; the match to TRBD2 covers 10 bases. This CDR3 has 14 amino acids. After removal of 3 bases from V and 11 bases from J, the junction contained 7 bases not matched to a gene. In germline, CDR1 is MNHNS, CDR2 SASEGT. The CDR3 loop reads CASSEGGLAPKQFF. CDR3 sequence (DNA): TGTGCCAGCAGTGAGGGGGGACTAGCGCCTAAGCAGTTCTTC.

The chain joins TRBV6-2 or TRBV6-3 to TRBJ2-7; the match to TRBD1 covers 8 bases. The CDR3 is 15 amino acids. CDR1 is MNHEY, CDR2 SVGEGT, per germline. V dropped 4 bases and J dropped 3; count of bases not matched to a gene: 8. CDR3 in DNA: TGTGCCAGCAGTTCTGGACAGGGCCTCAACTACGAGCAGTACTTC. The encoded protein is CASSSGQGLNYEQYF.

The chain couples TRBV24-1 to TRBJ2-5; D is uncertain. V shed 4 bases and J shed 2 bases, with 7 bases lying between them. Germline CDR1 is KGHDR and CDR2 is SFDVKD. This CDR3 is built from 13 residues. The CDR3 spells CATSDAGQETQYF. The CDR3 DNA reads TGTGCCACCAGTGACGCAGGTCAAGAGACCCAGTACTTC.

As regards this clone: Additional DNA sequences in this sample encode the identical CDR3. CDR3 region: CASSLTDTEAFF. Here the CDR3 DNA reads TGCGCCAGCAGCTTGACAGACACTGAAGCTTTCTTT. The chain is built from TRBV5-1 and TRBJ1-1; D is unresolved. This CDR3 is 12 amino acids long. Trimming removed 1 base at V and 3 bases at J, with 4 bases between. Germline V gene lookup returns CDR1 SGHRS and CDR2 YFSETQ.

The CDR3 is CASSSSSGSSTGELFF. The DNA of the CDR3 is TGTGCCAGCAGTTCTTCTAGCGGGAGCAGCACCGGGGAGCTGTTTTTT. This rearrangement joins TRBV6-5 to TRBJ2-2; the match to TRBD2 covers 10 bases. Germline loops: CDR1 MNHEY, CDR2 SVGAGI. The CDR3 contains 16 residues. Trimming removed 4 bases from V and 4 bases from J; junction bases left unmatched: 6.

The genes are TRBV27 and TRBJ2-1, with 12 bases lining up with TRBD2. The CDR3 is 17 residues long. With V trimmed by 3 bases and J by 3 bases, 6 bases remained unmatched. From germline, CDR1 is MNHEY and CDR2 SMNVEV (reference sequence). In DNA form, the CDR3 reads TGTGCCAGCAGTTTCTTGACTAGCGGGAGTATCTACAATGAGCAGTTCTTC. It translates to CASSFLTSGSIYNEQFF.

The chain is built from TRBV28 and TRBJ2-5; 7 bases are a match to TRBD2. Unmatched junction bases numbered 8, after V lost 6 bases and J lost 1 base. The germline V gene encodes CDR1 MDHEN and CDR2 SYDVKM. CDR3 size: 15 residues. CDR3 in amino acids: CASRRPGTTQETQYF. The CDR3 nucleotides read TGTGCCAGCAGACGACCCGGGACTACCCAAGAGACCCAGTACTTC.

Here the CDR3 reads CASRGSYNEQFF. Written as DNA, the CDR3 is TGTGCCAGCCGAGGCTCTTACAATGAGCAGTTCTTC. The V call is TRBV2, the J call TRBJ2-1; no firm D call. The V end lost 8 bases, the J end lost 4 bases, and 9 bases lay between the germline ends. The germline CDR1 and CDR2 sequences are SNHLY and FYNNEI. This CDR3 has 12 amino acids. Full variable domain (remainder filled in from reference TRBV2 and TRBJ2-1): EPEVTQTPSHQVTQMGQEVILRCVPISNHLYFYWYRQILGQKVEFLVSFYNNEISEKSEIFDDQFSVERPDGSNFTLKIRSTKLEDSAMYFCASRGSYNEQFFGPGTRLTVL.

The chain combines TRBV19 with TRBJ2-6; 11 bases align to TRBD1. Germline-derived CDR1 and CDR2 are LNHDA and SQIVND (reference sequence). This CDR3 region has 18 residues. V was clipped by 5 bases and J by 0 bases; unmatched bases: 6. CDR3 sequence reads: CASSLMGQGDSGANVLTF. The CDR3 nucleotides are TGTGCCAGTAGTCTTATGGGACAGGGGGACTCTGGGGCCAACGTCCTGACTTTC. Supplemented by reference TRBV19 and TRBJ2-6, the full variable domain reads DGGITQSPKYLFRKEGQNVTLSCEQNLNHDAMYWYRQDPGQGLRLIYYSQIVNDFQKGDIAEGYSVSREKKESFPLTVTSAQKNPTAFYLCASSLMGQGDSGANVLTFGAGSRLTVL.

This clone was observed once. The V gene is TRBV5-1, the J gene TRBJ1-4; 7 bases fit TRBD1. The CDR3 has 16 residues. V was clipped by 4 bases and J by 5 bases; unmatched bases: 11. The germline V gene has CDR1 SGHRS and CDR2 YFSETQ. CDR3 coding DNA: TGCGCCAGCAGCCCGGGGACAGCGGCACGAAATGAAAAACTGTTTTTT. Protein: CASSPGTAARNEKLFF.

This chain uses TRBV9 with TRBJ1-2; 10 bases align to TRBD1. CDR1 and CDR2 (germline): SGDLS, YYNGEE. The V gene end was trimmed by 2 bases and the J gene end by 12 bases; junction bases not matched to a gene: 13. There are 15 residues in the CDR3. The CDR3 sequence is CASSVGDRGRTTNTF. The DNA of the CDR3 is TGTGCCAGCAGCGTGGGGGACAGGGGACGGACGACTAACACCTTC.

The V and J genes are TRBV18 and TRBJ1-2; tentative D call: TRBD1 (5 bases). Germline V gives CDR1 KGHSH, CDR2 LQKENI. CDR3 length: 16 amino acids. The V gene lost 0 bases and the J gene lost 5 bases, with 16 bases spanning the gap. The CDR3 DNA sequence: TGTGCCAGCTCACCACCGTTTGGAGGGGAGGGTTATGGCTACACCTTC. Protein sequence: CASSPPFGGEGYGYTF.

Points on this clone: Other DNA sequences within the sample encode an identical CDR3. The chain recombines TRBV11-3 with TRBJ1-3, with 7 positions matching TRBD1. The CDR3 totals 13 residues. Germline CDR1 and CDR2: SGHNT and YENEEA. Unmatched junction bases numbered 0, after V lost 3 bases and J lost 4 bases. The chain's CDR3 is CASSLTGGNTIYF. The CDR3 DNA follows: TGTGCCAGCAGCTTGACAGGGGGAAACACCATATATTTT.

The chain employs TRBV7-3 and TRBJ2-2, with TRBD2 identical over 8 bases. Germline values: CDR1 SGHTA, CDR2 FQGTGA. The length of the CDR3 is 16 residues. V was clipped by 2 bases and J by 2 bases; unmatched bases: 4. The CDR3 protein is CASSLWSGGNTGELFF. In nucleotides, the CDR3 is TGTGCCAGCAGCTTATGGAGCGGGGGTAACACCGGGGAGCTGTTTTTT.

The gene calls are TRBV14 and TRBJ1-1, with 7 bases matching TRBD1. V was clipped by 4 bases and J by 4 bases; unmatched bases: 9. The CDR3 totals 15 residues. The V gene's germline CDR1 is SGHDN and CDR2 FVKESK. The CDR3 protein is CASSRKTGAVTEAFF. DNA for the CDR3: TGTGCCAGCAGCCGGAAAACAGGGGCGGTCACTGAAGCTTTCTTT.

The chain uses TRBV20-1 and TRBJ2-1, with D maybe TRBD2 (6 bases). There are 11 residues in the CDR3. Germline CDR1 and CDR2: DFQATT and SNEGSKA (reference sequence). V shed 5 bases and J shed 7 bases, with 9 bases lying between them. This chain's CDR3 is CSALRGNEQFF. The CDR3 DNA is TGCAGTGCTCTCCGGGGGAATGAGCAGTTCTTC.

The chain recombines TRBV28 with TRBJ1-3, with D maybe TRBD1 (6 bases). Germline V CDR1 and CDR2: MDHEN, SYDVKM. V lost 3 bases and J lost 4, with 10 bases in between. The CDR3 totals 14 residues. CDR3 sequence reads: CASSFRGRGNTIYF. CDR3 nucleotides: TGTGCCAGCAGTTTCAGGGGTAGAGGAAACACCATATATTTT.

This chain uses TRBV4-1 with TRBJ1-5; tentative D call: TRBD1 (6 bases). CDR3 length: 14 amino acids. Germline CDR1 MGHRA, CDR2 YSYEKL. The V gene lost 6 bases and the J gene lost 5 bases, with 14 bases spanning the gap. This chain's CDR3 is CASRGGGADQPQHF. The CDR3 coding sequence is TGCGCCAGCAGGGGCGGGGGGGCTGATCAGCCCCAGCATTTT.

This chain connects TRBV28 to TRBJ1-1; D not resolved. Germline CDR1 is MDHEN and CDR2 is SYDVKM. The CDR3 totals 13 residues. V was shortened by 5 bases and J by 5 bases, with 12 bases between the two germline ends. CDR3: CASSQLRATEAFF. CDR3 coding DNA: TGTGCCAGCAGTCAACTGCGGGCTACTGAAGCTTTCTTT.

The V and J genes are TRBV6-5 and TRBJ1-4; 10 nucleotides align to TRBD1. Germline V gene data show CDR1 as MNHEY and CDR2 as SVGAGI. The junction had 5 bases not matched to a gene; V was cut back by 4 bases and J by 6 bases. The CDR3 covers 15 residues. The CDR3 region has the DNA TGTGCCAGCAGTTCCTGGGGGACAGGGGATGAAAAACTGTTTTTT. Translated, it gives CASSSWGTGDEKLFF.

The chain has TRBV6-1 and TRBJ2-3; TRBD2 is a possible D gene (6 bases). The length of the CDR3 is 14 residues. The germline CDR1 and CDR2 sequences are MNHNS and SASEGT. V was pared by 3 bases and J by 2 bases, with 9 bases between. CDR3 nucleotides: TGTGCCAGCAGTGAGCGGGGCTCCACAGATACGCAGTATTTT. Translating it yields CASSERGSTDTQYF.

The CDR3 region has the DNA TGTGCCAGCTCCGGGCAAGAAACGGGACAGGGCCTAGACATTCAGTACTTC. This gives the protein CASSGQETGQGLDIQYF. J is TRBJ2-4 and V is TRBV18; TRBD1 agrees at 9 bases. V gave up 6 bases and J gave up 8 bases; unmatched junction bases: 17. This CDR3 is 17 amino acids long. The germline gives CDR1 KGHSH, CDR2 LQKENI.

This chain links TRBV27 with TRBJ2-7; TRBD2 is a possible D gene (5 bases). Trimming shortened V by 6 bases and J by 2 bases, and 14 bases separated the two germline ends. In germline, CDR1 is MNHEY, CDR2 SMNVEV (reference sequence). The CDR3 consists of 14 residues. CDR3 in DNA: TGTGCCAGCAGGGCCACGGGAACAACCTACGAGCAGTACTTC. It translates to CASRATGTTYEQYF.